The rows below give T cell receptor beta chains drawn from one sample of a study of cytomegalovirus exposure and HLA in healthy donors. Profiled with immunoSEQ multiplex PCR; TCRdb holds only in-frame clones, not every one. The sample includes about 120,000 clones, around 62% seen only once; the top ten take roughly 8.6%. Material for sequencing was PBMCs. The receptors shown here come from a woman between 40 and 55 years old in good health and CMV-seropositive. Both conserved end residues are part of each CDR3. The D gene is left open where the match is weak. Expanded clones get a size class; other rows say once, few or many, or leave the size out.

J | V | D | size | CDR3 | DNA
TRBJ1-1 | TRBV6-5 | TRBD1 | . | CASSGSGGADTEAFF | TGTGCCAGCAGTGGCTCAGGGGGCGCGGACACTGAAGCTTTCTTT
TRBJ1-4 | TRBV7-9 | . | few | CSSSPIGGSTNEKLFF | TGTTCCAGCAGCCCCATCGGGGGTTCAACTAATGAAAAACTGTTTTTT
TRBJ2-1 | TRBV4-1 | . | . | CASSQSNSYNEQFF | TGCGCCAGCAGCCAATCCAACTCCTACAATGAGCAGTTCTTC
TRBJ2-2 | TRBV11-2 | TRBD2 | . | CASSLGLAGGFGELFF | TGTGCCAGCAGCTTGGGACTAGCGGGAGGATTCGGGGAGCTGTTTTTT
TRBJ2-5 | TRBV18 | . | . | CASSPYDMHETQYF | TGTGCCAGCTCACCCTACGACATGCACGAGACCCAGTACTTC
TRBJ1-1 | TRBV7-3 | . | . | CASSLTREKGLTEAFF | TGTGCCAGCAGCTTAACGAGAGAGAAGGGGCTCACTGAAGCTTTCTTT
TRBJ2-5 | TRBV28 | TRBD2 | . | CASSLFLAGGETQYF | TGTGCCAGCAGTTTATTCCTAGCGGGCGGGGAGACCCAGTACTTC
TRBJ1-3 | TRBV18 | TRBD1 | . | CASSSLGQANSGNTIYF | TGTGCCAGCTCATCCCTTGGACAGGCCAACTCTGGAAACACCATATATTTT
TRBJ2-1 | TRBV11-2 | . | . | CASRAQGFNEQFF | TGTGCCAGCCGCGCCCAGGGGTTCAATGAGCAGTTCTTC
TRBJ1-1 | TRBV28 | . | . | CASLLVGDWNTEAFF | TGTGCCAGCCTCCTCGTGGGGGACTGGAACACTGAAGCTTTCTTT
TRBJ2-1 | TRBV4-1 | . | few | CASSLTGNEQFF | TGCGCCAGCAGTCTAACGGGGAATGAGCAGTTCTTC
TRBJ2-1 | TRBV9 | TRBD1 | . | CASSVGTGTDNEQFF | TGTGCCAGCAGCGTAGGAACCGGGACAGACAATGAGCAGTTCTTC
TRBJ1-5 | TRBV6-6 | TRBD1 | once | CASSFQGVGNQPQHF | TGTGCCAGCAGTTTTCAGGGGGTGGGCAATCAGCCCCAGCATTTT
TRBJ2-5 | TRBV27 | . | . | CASSLGGLRAGETQYF | TGTGCCAGCAGTTTAGGGGGACTCCGGGCGGGGGAGACCCAGTACTTC
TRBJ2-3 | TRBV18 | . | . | CASSPNGRTDTQYF | TGTGCCAGCTCACCTAATGGGAGAACAGATACGCAGTATTTT
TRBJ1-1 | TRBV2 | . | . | CARGLSNTEAFF | TGTGCCAGGGGACTGTCGAACACTGAAGCTTTCTTT